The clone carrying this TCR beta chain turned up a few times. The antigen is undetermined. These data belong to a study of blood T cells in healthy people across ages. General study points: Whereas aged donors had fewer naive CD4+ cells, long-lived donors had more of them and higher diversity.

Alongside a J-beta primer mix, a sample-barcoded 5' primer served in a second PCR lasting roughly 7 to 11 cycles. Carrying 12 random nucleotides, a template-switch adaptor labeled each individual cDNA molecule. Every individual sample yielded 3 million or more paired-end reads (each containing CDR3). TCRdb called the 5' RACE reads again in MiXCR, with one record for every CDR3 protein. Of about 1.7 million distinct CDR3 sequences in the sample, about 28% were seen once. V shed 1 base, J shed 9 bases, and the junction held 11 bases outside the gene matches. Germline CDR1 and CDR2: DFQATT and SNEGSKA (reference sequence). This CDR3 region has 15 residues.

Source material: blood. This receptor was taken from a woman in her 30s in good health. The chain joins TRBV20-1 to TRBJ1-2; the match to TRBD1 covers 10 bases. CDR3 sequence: CSARAGGQGDQSYTF. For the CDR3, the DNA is TGCAGTGCTAGAGCCGGAGGACAGGGGGATCAGAGCTACACCTTC.